Listed here are 25 T cell receptor beta chains from one sample, sequenced in a study of Graves' ophthalmopathy and Graves' hyperthyroidism. Amplification from RNA transcripts yielded the TCR beta CDR3 regions. Scientists carried out first-round RT-PCR using HTBI primers and then a second-round multiplex PCR. MiXCR was run by TCRdb on the multiplex PCR reads, yielding one entry per CDR3 protein. This repertoire shows over a million distinct CDR3 sequences, 35% to 40% found once; its top ten account for around 10%. Sequenced sample: peripheral blood or thyroid tissue (not recorded which). Every receptor here comes from an adult man with Graves' hyperthyroidism.

This clonotype occurred many times. The CDR3 DNA follows: TGTGCCAGCAGTGAAGTGGTCTACGAGCAGTACTTC. This translates into CASSEVVYEQYF. V usage is TRBV2 and J usage is TRBJ2-7; D unclear. Trimming took 1 base from V and 3 from J, leaving 4 bases between them. The CDR3 sequence is 12 residues long. The germline gives CDR1 SNHLY, CDR2 FYNNEI.

Only a few counts were recorded for this clonotype. This rearrangement joins TRBV9 to TRBJ2-3, with no clear D. The V and J ends lost 3 bases and 0 bases respectively, with 14 bases between them. Germline V gene data show CDR1 as SGDLS and CDR2 as YYNGEE. The CDR3 covers 16 residues. CDR3: CASSAPLLGSTDTQYF. The DNA for the CDR3 is TGTGCCAGCAGCGCTCCATTACTGGGTAGCACAGATACGCAGTATTTT.

The table lists this clonotype with a few counts. This CDR3 reads CASSSGAISYEQYF. CDR3 sequence (DNA): TGTGCCAGCAGTTCCGGGGCCATCTCCTACGAGCAGTACTTC. The gene calls are TRBV6-6 and TRBJ2-7; D tentatively fits TRBD1 or TRBD2 (5 bases each). V was pared by 4 bases and J by 0 bases, with 10 bases between. Per the germline V gene, CDR1 is MNHNY and CDR2 is SVGAGI (reference sequence). This CDR3 comprises 14 residues.

This clonotype was observed once. Likely a read error: the CDR3 ends without its conserved phenylalanine or tryptophan. No DNA is shown, since the ends of the CDR3 on it are uncertain; the CDR3 is the one TCRdb lists. The V gene is TRBV10-3, the J gene TRBJ2-7; the table assigns TRBD2, which was not confirmed against the DNA. The V gene's germline CDR1 is ENHRY and CDR2 SYGVKD. The CDR3 is 13 residues long, ends included. The CDR3 loop reads CAISANLAGGQSY.

This clonotype was seen at least ten times. The rearrangement links TRBV25-1 to TRBJ2-2, with D possibly TRBD2 on 6 matching bases. The CDR3 covers 14 residues. Germline lookup yields CDR1 MGHDK and CDR2 SYGVNS. The V end lost 3 bases, the J end lost 6 bases, and 11 bases lay between the germline ends. The CDR3 here is CASSDLLAAGELFF. The CDR3 nucleotides are TGTGCCAGCAGTGATCTACTAGCAGCCGGGGAGCTGTTTTTT.

The rearrangement links TRBV4-3 to TRBJ2-6; D is possibly TRBD1 (5 bases). In germline, CDR1 is LGHNA, CDR2 YSLEER. V shed 1 base and J shed 2 bases, with 6 bases lying between them. The length of the CDR3 is 15 residues. The CDR3 reads CASSQAGPGANVLTF. CDR3 bases: TGCGCCAGCAGCCAAGCAGGGCCTGGGGCCAACGTCCTGACTTTC.

Only a few counts were recorded for this clonotype. V is TRBV9 and J is TRBJ1-2, with a tentative D call TRBD1 (6 bases). Trimming pared 2 bases from V and 2 bases from J, leaving 13 bases between. From germline, CDR1 is SGDLS and CDR2 YYNGEE. The CDR3 extends over 15 amino acids. In DNA, the CDR3 is TGTGCCAGCAGCGTTGAAGGGGGACGGAACTATGGCTACACCTTC. It codes for CASSVEGGRNYGYTF.

This clonotype has only a few counts. V is TRBV5-1 and J is TRBJ1-1, with a possible D match to TRBD1 (6 bases). This CDR3 comprises 15 residues. V was cut by 3 bases and J by 3 bases, with 15 bases left in between. CDR1 SGHRS and CDR2 YFSETQ come from the germline V gene. CDR3 nucleotides: TGCGCCAGCAGCTCACCAAGGACAGTGCACACTGAAGCTTTCTTT. Translating it yields CASSSPRTVHTEAFF.

This clonotype appeared many times. The chain has TRBV4-2 and TRBJ2-7, with D hard to call. V was pared by 1 base and J by 4 bases, with 8 bases between. Germline assignment: CDR1 LGHNA and CDR2 YNFKEQ. CDR3 length: 13 amino acids. For the CDR3, the DNA is TGTGCCAGCAGCCAAGGACCCATATACGAGCAGTACTTC. This codes for CASSQGPIYEQYF.

The table lists this clonotype with a few counts. The rearrangement joins TRBV4-3 to TRBJ2-7, with 7 bases matching TRBD1. J was trimmed by 7 bases and V by 1 base; bases with no gene match: 10. Germline CDR1 and CDR2: LGHNA and YSLEER. CDR3 length: 15 amino acids. Written as DNA, the CDR3 is TGCGCCAGCAGCCAAGTGAGGGACAGCATACGAGAGCAGTACTTC. Its protein product is CASSQVRDSIREQYF.

In its sample, this clonotype was seen many times. This rearrangement joins TRBV2 to TRBJ1-4, with 8 bases aligning to TRBD1. V gave up 5 bases and J gave up 10 bases; unmatched junction bases: 12. The germline V gene has CDR1 SNHLY and CDR2 FYNNEI. CDR3 length equals 15 residues. The CDR3 loop reads CASSLDREIPGKLFF. The DNA for the CDR3 is TGTGCCAGCAGTCTGGACAGGGAAATACCGGGAAAACTGTTTTTT.

This clonotype was detected many times. The rearrangement uses TRBV2 and TRBJ1-6; D remains unclear. The length of the CDR3 is 16 residues. Trimming pared 8 bases from V and 0 bases from J, leaving 14 bases between. Per germline, CDR1 SNHLY and CDR2 FYNNEI. The CDR3 protein is CASRTPGLSYNSPLHF. CDR3 nucleotide sequence: TGTGCCAGCCGCACTCCGGGCCTCTCCTATAATTCACCCCTCCACTTT.

Of note for this clonotype: An end of the junction does not agree with germline; a read error may underlie this. J is TRBJ2-7 and V is TRBV5-1; D is unresolved. The CDR3 covers 11 residues. Germline V gene sequence: CDR1 SGHRS, CDR2 YFSETQ. The CDR3, as DNA: TGCGCCAGCAGGAAATCCTACGAGCAGCACTTC. Residues: CASRKSYEQHF.

Many counts were recorded for this clonotype. The gene calls are TRBV5-1 and TRBJ1-2; D perhaps matches TRBD1 (5 bases). V lost 3 bases and J 7 bases, leaving 10 bases between the germline ends. Germline CDR1 is SGHRS and CDR2 is YFSETQ. The CDR3 length is 12 residues. CDR3 loop: CASSYAGSGYTF. CDR3 nucleotides: TGCGCCAGCAGCTACGCAGGGAGTGGCTACACCTTC.

This clonotype was observed a few times. The genes are TRBV2 and TRBJ2-7, with D possibly being TRBD2 (5 bases). There are 14 residues in the CDR3. Germline lookup yields CDR1 SNHLY and CDR2 FYNNEI. Trimming cost V 6 bases and J 2 bases, with 14 bases left between them. CDR3: CASSDGLRAYEQYF. As DNA, the CDR3 is TGTGCCAGCAGCGACGGACTGCGTGCCTACGAGCAGTACTTC.

The V gene is TRBV4-1, the J gene TRBJ1-2; 7 bases align to TRBD1. The trim removed 2 bases at V and 8 bases at J, leaving 14 bases unmatched. Germline V CDR1 and CDR2: MGHRA, YSYEKL. The CDR3 has 16 residues. CDR3 in amino acids: CASSQTENRGGRGYTF. In nucleotides, the CDR3 is TGCGCCAGCAGCCAAACGGAGAACAGGGGAGGTAGGGGCTACACCTTC.

At least ten counts were recorded for this clonotype. The rearrangement links TRBV7-2 to TRBJ2-2; no firm D call. V lost 0 bases and J lost 0, with 8 bases in between. The CDR3 has 16 amino acids. CDR1 and CDR2 from the germline V gene are SGHTA and FQGNSA. The CDR3 sequence: CASSLAQASNTGELFF. The CDR3 DNA reads TGTGCCAGCAGCTTAGCGCAGGCCTCGAACACCGGGGAGCTGTTTTTT.

A word on this clonotype: At one of its ends the junction is not consistent with the germline gene, which may arise from a read error. The CDR3 here is CASSLGSGGAEGANVPTF. The CDR3 DNA reads TGTGCCAGCAGCTTAGGTAGCGGGGGGGCGGAAGGGGCCAACGTCCCGACTTTC. The rearrangement uses TRBV7-6 and TRBJ2-6, with 11 positions matching TRBD2. CDR1 and CDR2 from the germline V gene are SGHVS and FNYEAQ. This CDR3 region has 18 residues.

This clonotype was counted between two and nine times. V usage is TRBV9 and J usage is TRBJ1-2; perhaps TRBD1 as D (5 bases). CDR1 and CDR2 from the germline V gene are SGDLS and YYNGEE. V lost 4 bases and J 4 bases, leaving 20 bases between the germline ends. The CDR3 runs to 16 residues. The CDR3 nucleotides are TGTGCCAGCAGCTATACGGACAACTCATGGAGCTATGGCTACACCTTC. It yields the protein CASSYTDNSWSYGYTF.

The chain combines TRBV7-7 with TRBJ2-2; possibly TRBD1 for D (6 bases). This CDR3 is built from 17 residues. Trimming pared 1 base from V and 1 base from J, leaving 13 bases between. Germline V CDR1 and CDR2: SSHAT, FNYEAQ (reference sequence). CDR3 nucleotides: TGTGCCAGCAGCTTAGTGGCCGAGACAGGGAACACCGGGGAGCTGTTTTTT. It specifies CASSLVAETGNTGELFF.

The rearrangement uses TRBV27 and TRBJ1-1, with 9 bases fitting TRBD1. This CDR3 contains 13 residues. Germline CDR1 is MNHEY and CDR2 is SMNVEV (reference sequence). The V segment lost 5 bases and the J segment 11 bases; nucleotides outside the gene matches: 9. The CDR3 here is CASSLSRTGAAFF. CDR3 coding DNA: TGTGCCAGCAGTCTCTCCCGGACAGGGGCGGCTTTCTTT.

Many counts were recorded for this clonotype. The rearrangement uses TRBV29-1 and TRBJ2-7; 12 bases align to TRBD1. The J segment lost 7 bases and the V segment lost 7 bases, leaving 5 bases of the junction unmatched. Germline-derived CDR1 and CDR2 are SQVTM and ANQGSEA. The CDR3 runs 12 residues. The CDR3 sequence is CSAGTGGWEQYF. The DNA for the CDR3 is TGCAGCGCAGGGACAGGGGGCTGGGAGCAGTACTTC.

The rearrangement joins TRBV30 to TRBJ1-2, with TRBD1 identical over 8 bases. J was trimmed by 0 bases and V by 4 bases; bases with no gene match: 4. This CDR3 contains 14 residues. Germline lookup yields CDR1 GTSNPN and CDR2 SVGIG (reference sequence). Here the CDR3 reads CAWTQGATNYGYTF. CDR3 DNA: TGTGCCTGGACGCAGGGGGCGACTAACTATGGCTACACCTTC. Supplemented by reference TRBV30 and TRBJ1-2, the full variable domain reads SQTIHQWPATLVQPVGSPLSLECTVEGTSNPNLYWYRQAAGRGLQLLFYSVGIGQISSEVPQNLSASRPQDRQFILSSKKLLLSDSGFYLCAWTQGATNYGYTFGSGTRLTVV.

The J gene is TRBJ2-7, the V gene TRBV29-1; 9 bases are shared with TRBD2. The CDR3 spans 12 residues. Germline assignment: CDR1 SQVTM and CDR2 ANQGSEA. CDR3 amino acids: CSDSGSGYEQYF. The CDR3 nucleotides read TGCAGTGATAGCGGGAGTGGATACGAGCAGTACTTC.

As regards this clonotype: This clone may be a read error of a much larger clone one base away. As DNA, the CDR3 is TGTGCCAGCCGACTTACCGGGATCGACTACACCTTC. Translating it yields CASRLTGIDYTF. V and J are TRBV19 and TRBJ1-2; D uncertain. Germline CDR1 LNHDA, CDR2 SQIVND (reference sequence). CDR3 length: 12 amino acids. V dropped 9 bases and J dropped 10 bases, with 18 bases sitting between them. The whole variable domain, filled in from reference TRBV19 and TRBJ1-2, reads DGGITQSPKYLFRKEGQNVTLSCEQNLNHDAMYWYRQDPGQGLRLIYYSQIVNDFQKGDIAEGYSVSREKKESFPLTVTSAQKNPTAFYLCASRLTGIDYTFGSGTRLTVV.